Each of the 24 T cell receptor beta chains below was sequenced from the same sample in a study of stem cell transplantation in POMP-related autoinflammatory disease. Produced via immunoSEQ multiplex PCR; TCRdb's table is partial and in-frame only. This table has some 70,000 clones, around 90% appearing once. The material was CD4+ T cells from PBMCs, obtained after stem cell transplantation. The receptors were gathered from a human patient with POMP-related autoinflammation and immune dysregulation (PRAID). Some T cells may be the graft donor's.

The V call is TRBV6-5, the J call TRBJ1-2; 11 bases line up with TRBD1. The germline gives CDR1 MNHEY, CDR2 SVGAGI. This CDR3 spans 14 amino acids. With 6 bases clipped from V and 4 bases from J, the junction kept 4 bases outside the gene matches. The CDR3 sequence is CASRGTGGFYGYTF. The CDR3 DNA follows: TGTGCCAGCAGAGGGACAGGGGGTTTCTATGGCTACACCTTC.

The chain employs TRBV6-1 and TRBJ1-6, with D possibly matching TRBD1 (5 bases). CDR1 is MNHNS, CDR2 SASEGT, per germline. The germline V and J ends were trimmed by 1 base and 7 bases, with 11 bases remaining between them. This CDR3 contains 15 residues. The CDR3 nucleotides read TGTGCCAGCAGTGAAGGAGGACACAAGAATTCACCCCTCCACTTT. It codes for CASSEGGHKNSPLHF.

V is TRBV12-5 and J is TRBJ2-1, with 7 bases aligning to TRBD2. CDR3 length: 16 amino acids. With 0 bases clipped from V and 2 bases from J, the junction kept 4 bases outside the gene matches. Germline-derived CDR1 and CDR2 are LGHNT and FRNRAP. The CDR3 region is CASGLVRGRAYNEQFF. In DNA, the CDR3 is TGTGCTAGTGGTTTGGTACGAGGGAGGGCCTACAATGAGCAGTTCTTC.

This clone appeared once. The CDR3 sequence is CAIRDRGKQETQYF. CDR3 nucleotides: TGTGCCATCAGGGACAGGGGGAAACAAGAGACCCAGTACTTC. The V call is TRBV10-3, the J call TRBJ2-5; 10 nucleotides align to TRBD1. The CDR3 spans 14 residues. The junction had 3 bases not matched to a gene; V was cut back by 6 bases and J by 2 bases. Germline loops: CDR1 ENHRY, CDR2 SYGVKD.

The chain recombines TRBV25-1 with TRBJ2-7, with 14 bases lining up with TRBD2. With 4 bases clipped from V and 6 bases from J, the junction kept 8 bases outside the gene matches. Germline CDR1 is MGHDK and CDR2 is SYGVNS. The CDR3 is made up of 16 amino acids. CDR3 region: CASSATSGRAWGEQYF. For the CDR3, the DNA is TGTGCCAGCAGTGCGACTAGCGGGAGGGCCTGGGGCGAGCAGTACTTC.

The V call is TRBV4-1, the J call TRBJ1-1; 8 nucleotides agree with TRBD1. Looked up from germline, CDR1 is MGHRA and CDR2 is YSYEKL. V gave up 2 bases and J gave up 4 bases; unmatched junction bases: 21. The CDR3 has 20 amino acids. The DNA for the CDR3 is TGCGCCAGCAGCCAACCCCGAACAGGGGGGCGCGGGCCTCGGAGCACTGAAGCTTTCTTT. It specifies CASSQPRTGGRGPRSTEAFF.

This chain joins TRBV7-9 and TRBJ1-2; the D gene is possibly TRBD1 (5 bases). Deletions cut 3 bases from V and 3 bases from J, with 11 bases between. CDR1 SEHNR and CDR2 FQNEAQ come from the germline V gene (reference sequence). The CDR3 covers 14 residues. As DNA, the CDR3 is TGTGCCAGCAGCTTGGGCCAGGGCCACTATGGCTACACCTTC. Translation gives CASSLGQGHYGYTF.

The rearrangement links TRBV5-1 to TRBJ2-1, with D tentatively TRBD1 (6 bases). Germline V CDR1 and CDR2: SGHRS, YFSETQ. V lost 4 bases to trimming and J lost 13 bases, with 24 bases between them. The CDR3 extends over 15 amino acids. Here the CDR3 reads CASSPGTTRIANQFF. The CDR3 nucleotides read TGCGCCAGCAGCCCGGGGACAACCAGAATCGCGAACCAGTTCTTC.

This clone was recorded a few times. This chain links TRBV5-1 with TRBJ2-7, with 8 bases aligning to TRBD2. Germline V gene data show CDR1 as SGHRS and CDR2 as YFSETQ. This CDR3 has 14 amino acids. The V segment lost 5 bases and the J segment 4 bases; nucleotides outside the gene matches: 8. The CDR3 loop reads CASSTSGSGYEQYF. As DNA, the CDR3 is TGCGCCAGCAGTACAAGCGGGAGTGGGTACGAGCAGTACTTC.

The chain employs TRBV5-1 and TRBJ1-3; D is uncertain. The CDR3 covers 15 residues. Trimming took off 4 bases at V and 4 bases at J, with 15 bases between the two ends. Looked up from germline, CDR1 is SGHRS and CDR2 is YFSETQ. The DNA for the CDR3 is TGCGCCAGCAGCCCGGTGGGGTCTTCAGGAAACACCATATATTTT. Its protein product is CASSPVGSSGNTIYF.

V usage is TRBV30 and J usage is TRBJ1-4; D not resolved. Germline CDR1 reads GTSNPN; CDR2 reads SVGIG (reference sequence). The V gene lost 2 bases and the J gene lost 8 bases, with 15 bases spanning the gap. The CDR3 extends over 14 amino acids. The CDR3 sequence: CAWSIGGSGEKLFF. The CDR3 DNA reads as TGTGCCTGGAGTATAGGTGGCTCGGGGGAAAAACTGTTTTTT.

CDR3 loop: CATTTESSYEQYV. The DNA for the CDR3 is TGTGCCACCACAACAGAGAGCTCCTACGAGCAGTACGTC. The rearrangement links TRBV28 to TRBJ2-7; D unclear. The ends were cut back, 10 bases at V and 0 bases at J, with 13 bases in the middle. This CDR3 is 13 amino acids long. Germline V CDR1 and CDR2: MDHEN, SYDVKM.

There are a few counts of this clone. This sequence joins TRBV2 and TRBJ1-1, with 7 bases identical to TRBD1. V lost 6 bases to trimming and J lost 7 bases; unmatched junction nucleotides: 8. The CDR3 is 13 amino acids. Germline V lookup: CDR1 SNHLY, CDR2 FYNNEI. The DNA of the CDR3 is TGTGCCAGCAGCGCTCAGACAGGGAGTGAAGCTTTCTTT. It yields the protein CASSAQTGSEAFF.

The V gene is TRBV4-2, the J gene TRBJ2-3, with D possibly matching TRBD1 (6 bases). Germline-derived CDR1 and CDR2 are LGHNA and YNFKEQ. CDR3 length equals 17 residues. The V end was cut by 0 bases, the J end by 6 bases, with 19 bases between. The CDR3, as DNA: TGTGCCAGCAGCCAAGAACGGGTGGCGACGAGGGGGGATACGCAGTATTTT. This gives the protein CASSQERVATRGDTQYF.

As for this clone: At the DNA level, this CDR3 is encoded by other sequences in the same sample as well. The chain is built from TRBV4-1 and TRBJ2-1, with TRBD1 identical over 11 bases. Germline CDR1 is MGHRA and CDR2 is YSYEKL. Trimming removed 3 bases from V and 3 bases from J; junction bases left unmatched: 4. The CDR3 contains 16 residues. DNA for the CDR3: TGCGCCAGCAGCCAGGGACAGGGGGTCAGCTACAATGAGCAGTTCTTC. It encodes CASSQGQGVSYNEQFF.

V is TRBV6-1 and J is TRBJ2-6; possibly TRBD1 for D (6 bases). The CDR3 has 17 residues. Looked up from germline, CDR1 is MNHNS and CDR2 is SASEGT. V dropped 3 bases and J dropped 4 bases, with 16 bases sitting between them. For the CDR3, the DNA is TGTGCCAGCAGTGAGTACGCAGGGGTAGCCGGGGCCAACGTCCTGACTTTC. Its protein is CASSEYAGVAGANVLTF.

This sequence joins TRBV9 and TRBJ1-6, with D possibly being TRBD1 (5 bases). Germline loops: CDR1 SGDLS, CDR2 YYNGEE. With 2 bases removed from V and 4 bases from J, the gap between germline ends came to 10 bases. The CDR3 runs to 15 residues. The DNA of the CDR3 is TGTGCCAGCAGCGTCGGGACTGTGTATAATTCACCCCTCCACTTT. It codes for CASSVGTVYNSPLHF.

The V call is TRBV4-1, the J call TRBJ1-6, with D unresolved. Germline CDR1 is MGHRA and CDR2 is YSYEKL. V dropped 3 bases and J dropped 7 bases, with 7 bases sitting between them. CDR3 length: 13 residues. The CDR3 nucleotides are TGCGCCAGCAGCCAGATATACAATTCACCCCTCCACTTT. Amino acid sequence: CASSQIYNSPLHF.

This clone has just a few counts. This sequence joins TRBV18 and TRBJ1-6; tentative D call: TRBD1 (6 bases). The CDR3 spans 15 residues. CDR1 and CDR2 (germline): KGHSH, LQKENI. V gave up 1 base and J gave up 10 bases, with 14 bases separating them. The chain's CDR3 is CASSPLQGQGSPLHF. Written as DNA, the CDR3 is TGTGCCAGCTCACCACTTCAGGGGCAGGGGTCACCCCTCCACTTT.

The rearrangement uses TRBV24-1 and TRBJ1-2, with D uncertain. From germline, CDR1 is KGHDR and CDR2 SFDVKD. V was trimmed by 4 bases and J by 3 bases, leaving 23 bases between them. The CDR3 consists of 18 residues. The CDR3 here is CATSDTRPEATNYYGYTF. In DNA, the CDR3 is TGTGCCACCAGTGACACCCGACCCGAAGCCACTAACTACTATGGCTACACCTTC.

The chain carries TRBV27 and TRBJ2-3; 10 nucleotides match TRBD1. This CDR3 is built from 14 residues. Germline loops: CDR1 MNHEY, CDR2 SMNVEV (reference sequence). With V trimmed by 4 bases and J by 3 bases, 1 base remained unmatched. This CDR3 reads CASSWDRGTDTQYF. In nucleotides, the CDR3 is TGTGCCAGCAGTTGGGACAGGGGTACAGATACGCAGTATTTT.

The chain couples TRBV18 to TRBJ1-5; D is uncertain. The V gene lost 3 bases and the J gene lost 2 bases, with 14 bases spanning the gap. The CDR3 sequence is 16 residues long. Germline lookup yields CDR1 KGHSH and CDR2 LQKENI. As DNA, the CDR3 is TGTGCCAGCTCACCGGGCAGCCATTGGGGCAATCAGCCCCAGCATTTT. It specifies CASSPGSHWGNQPQHF.

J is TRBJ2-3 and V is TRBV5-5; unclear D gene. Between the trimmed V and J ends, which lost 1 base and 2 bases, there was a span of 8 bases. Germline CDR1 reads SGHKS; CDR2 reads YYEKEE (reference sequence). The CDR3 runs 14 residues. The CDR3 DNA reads TGTGCCAGCAGCTTGCTGCCTTTCACAGATACGCAGTATTTT. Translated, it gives CASSLLPFTDTQYF.

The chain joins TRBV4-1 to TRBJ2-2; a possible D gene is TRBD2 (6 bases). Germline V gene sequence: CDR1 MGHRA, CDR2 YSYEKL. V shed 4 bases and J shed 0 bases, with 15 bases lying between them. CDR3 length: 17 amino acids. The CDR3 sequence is CASSPVGSGTNTGELFF. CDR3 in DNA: TGCGCCAGCAGCCCAGTGGGTAGCGGTACGAACACCGGGGAGCTGTTTTTT.